Shown below are 17 T cell receptor beta chains from a single sample sequenced in a study of T cell repertoires in cytomegalovirus infection. These receptors have no identified antigens. TCRdb independently ran MiXCR on the reads; one entry per CDR3 protein. Among fewer than 900,000 distinct CDR3 sequences, approximately 32% were seen once, and the ten largest hold over 10%. Sequences were derived from cultured CD8+ T cells from PBMCs, sampled from culture after CMV antigen stimulation. The receptors originated from a human donor in good health (CMV status not recorded). Some clones in this sample may be carry-over from other donors' samples.

V and J are TRBV6-5 and TRBJ2-7; D perhaps matches TRBD2 (6 bases). This CDR3 has 14 amino acids. Trimming left V 7 bases short and J 4 bases short, with 17 bases between. CDR1 is MNHEY and CDR2 is SVGAGI in the germline V gene. The CDR3 DNA reads as TGTGCCAGCACCCCTCCGTCGGGGAGGTACGAGCAGTACTTC. This encodes CASTPPSGRYEQYF.

The rearrangement uses TRBV12-3 or TRBV12-4 and TRBJ1-5; no clear D gene. This CDR3 spans 14 amino acids. Trimming removed 2 bases from V and 6 bases from J, with 11 bases in between. The CDR3 protein is CASSLLDVGQPQHF. CDR3 DNA: TGTGCCAGCAGTTTACTCGATGTGGGTCAGCCCCAGCATTTT.

This clonotype was recorded many times. The chain recombines TRBV7-6 with TRBJ2-7; D is unclear. Germline CDR1 reads SGHVS; CDR2 reads FNYEAQ. The CDR3 contains 14 residues. Trimming removed 0 bases from V and 4 bases from J, with 10 bases in between. The CDR3 bases are TGTGCCAGCAGCTTAGCGGTGGAGAGTTACGAGCAGTACGTC. As protein: CASSLAVESYEQYV.

This chain joins TRBV12-3 or TRBV12-4 and TRBJ1-3, with a possible D match to TRBD1 (6 bases). V lost 7 bases and J lost 0, with 19 bases in between. The CDR3 totals 17 residues. The CDR3 protein is CASMVRAGAFSGNTIYF. In nucleotides, the CDR3 is TGTGCCAGCATGGTTAGGGCAGGGGCCTTCTCTGGAAACACCATATATTTT.

CDR3 bases: TGTGCCAGCAGTTTAAGCGGTCGGTACGAGCAGTACGTC. It codes for CASSLSGRYEQYV. The chain is built from TRBV28 and TRBJ2-7, with a possible D match to TRBD2 (5 bases). Germline values: CDR1 MDHEN, CDR2 SYDVKM. This CDR3 region has 13 residues. With 2 bases removed from V and 4 bases from J, the gap between germline ends came to 9 bases.

This sequence joins TRBV20-1 and TRBJ2-1; 8 nucleotides match TRBD2. This CDR3 comprises 16 residues. Germline V gene data show CDR1 as DFQATT and CDR2 as SNEGSKA (reference sequence). V dropped 3 bases and J dropped 3; count of bases not matched to a gene: 10. The CDR3 loop reads CSASGAAGAYYNEQFF. CDR3 DNA sequence: TGCAGTGCTAGTGGGGCAGCGGGGGCGTACTACAATGAGCAGTTCTTC.

The CDR3 DNA reads TGTGCCAGCAGCTTCATAACAGGCCTAACCTACAATGAGCAGTTCTTC. Protein sequence: CASSFITGLTYNEQFF. V is TRBV5-6 and J is TRBJ2-1; possibly TRBD1 for D (5 bases). Trimming stripped 2 bases from V and 2 bases from J, with 14 bases between. In germline, CDR1 is SGHDT, CDR2 YYEEEE. The CDR3 runs 16 residues.

On this clonotype: Being one base from a much bigger clone, this may be a read error. The J gene is TRBJ2-5, the V gene TRBV7-2, with 12 bases matching TRBD2. This CDR3 is built from 15 residues. Germline V gene data show CDR1 as SGHTA and CDR2 as FQGNSA. Losses at the gene ends were 4 bases for V and 9 bases for J; bases not matched to a gene: 9. CDR3: CASSSWTSGVEAQYF. The DNA for the CDR3 is TGTGCCAGCAGCTCCTGGACTAGCGGGGTTGAGGCCCAGTACTTC.

V gene TRBV5-1 combines with J gene TRBJ1-1; the D is unclear. The germline V gene has CDR1 SGHRS and CDR2 YFSETQ. CDR3 length equals 12 residues. V gave up 7 bases and J gave up 5 bases, with 12 bases separating them. CDR3 residues: CASRVSRTEAFF. The DNA of the CDR3 is TGCGCCAGCCGGGTCTCGAGGACTGAAGCTTTCTTT.

The chain is built from TRBV27 and TRBJ1-1; D gene unclear. The CDR3 has 13 amino acids. Germline CDR1 is MNHEY and CDR2 is SMNVEV (reference sequence). V was pared by 8 bases and J by 3 bases, with 13 bases between. The CDR3 bases are TGTGCCAGCCGCCGGAGGGAGGACACTGAAGCTTTCTTT. Its translation: CASRRREDTEAFF.

This clonotype showed up just a few times. The V and J genes are TRBV12-5 and TRBJ1-5; D is ambiguous. The CDR3 length is 13 residues. V lost 4 bases to trimming and J lost 4 bases, with 8 bases between them. Germline V gene lookup returns CDR1 LGHNT and CDR2 FRNRAP. Written as DNA, the CDR3 is TGTGCTAGTGGTTGGTATCAAAATCAGCCCCAGCATTTT. Its translation: CASGWYQNQPQHF.

The J gene is TRBJ1-1, the V gene TRBV7-2; D gene ambiguous. CDR3 size: 15 residues. Germline lookup yields CDR1 SGHTA and CDR2 FQGNSA. Between the trimmed V and J ends, which lost 4 bases and 6 bases, there was a span of 18 bases. CDR3 loop: CASSSPGHGFPEAFF. In nucleotides, the CDR3 is TGTGCCAGCAGCTCCCCGGGCCACGGGTTTCCTGAAGCTTTCTTT.

A few counts support this clonotype. The V and J genes are TRBV15 and TRBJ2-5; 13 nucleotides line up with TRBD2. Trimming cost V 6 bases and J 1 base; bases outside gene matches: 8. The CDR3 contains 17 residues. Germline V gives CDR1 LNHNV, CDR2 YYDKDF (reference sequence). The CDR3 is CATSTGLAGVIQETQYF. As DNA, the CDR3 is TGTGCCACCAGTACCGGACTAGCGGGGGTGATCCAAGAGACCCAGTACTTC. Based on the CDR3 plus reference TRBV15 and TRBJ2-5, the full variable domain is DAMVIQNPRYQVTQFGKPVTLSCSQTLNHNVMYWYQQKSSQAPKLLFHYYDKDFNNEADTPDNFQSRRPNTSFCFLDIRSPGLGDTAMYLCATSTGLAGVIQETQYFGPGTRLLVL.

This clonotype was observed at least ten times. This chain uses TRBV3-1 with TRBJ2-5, with a tentative D call TRBD2 (5 bases). The CDR3 is made up of 13 amino acids. CDR1 is LGHDT, CDR2 YNNKEL, per germline (reference sequence). The germline V and J ends were trimmed by 4 bases and 10 bases, with 16 bases remaining between them. CDR3 nucleotides: TGTGCCAGCAGCCGCTACCCCGACGGGGACCAGTACTTC. It translates to CASSRYPDGDQYF.

Ten or more counts support this clonotype. The CDR3 region is CASSLVGEPNEKLFF. In nucleotides, the CDR3 is TGTGCCAGCAGCTTAGTGGGAGAGCCTAATGAAAAACTGTTTTTT. The rearrangement links TRBV7-2 to TRBJ1-4; no reliable D call. Germline V gene data show CDR1 as SGHTA and CDR2 as FQGNSA. The CDR3 is 15 amino acids. V was pared by 1 base and J by 3 bases, with 9 bases between.

This clonotype was observed a few times. The chain has TRBV27 and TRBJ2-7, with TRBD1 identical over 7 bases. V was clipped by 7 bases and J by 3 bases; unmatched bases: 12. The CDR3 totals 15 residues. Germline V gene lookup returns CDR1 MNHEY and CDR2 SMNVEV (reference sequence). In DNA, the CDR3 is TGTGCCAGCACCGTGGGGAAGGGGGCTTTCTACGAGCAGTACTTC. It is translated as CASTVGKGAFYEQYF.

This clonotype was counted only a few times. V usage is TRBV6-6 and J usage is TRBJ1-6; TRBD1 aligns across 7 bases. This CDR3 has 18 amino acids. Germline CDR1 and CDR2: MNHNY and SVGAGI (reference sequence). V lost 4 bases and J lost 6; bases outside the gene matches: 15. In nucleotides, the CDR3 is TGTGCCAGCAGTTCCCCCAAAACTCGACAGGGACTTAATTCACCCCTCCACTTT. It specifies CASSSPKTRQGLNSPLHF.